This T cell receptor beta chain stems from a study of blood T cells in healthy people across ages. This clonotype was counted between two and nine times. Its specificity is not known. It was with a sample-barcoded 5' primer and a J-beta primer mix that a second PCR of roughly 7 to 12 cycles was run. TCRdb recomputed calls from the 5' RACE reads with MiXCR, one row per CDR3 protein. The data show 800,000 or so distinct CDR3 sequences, with less than 80% seen just once and roughly 26% held by the top ten. General observations from the study: Since the PBMCs were unsorted, naive and antigen-experienced cells could not be conclusively compared. Higher diversity, along with more naive CD4+ cells, distinguished long-lived donors from aged donors. Estimates of diversity drawn from one million T cells were considered underestimates.

This CDR3 has 14 amino acids. After removal of 4 bases from V and 3 bases from J, the junction contained 5 bases not matched to a gene. The source of this sequence is a man younger than 45 in good health. The V gene is TRBV12-3 or TRBV12-4, the J gene TRBJ2-7, with TRBD2 matching 8 bases. The material sequenced was blood. DNA for the CDR3: TGTGCCAGCAGTTATAGCGGGACGAGCTACGAGCAGTACTTC. Protein sequence: CASSYSGTSYEQYF.